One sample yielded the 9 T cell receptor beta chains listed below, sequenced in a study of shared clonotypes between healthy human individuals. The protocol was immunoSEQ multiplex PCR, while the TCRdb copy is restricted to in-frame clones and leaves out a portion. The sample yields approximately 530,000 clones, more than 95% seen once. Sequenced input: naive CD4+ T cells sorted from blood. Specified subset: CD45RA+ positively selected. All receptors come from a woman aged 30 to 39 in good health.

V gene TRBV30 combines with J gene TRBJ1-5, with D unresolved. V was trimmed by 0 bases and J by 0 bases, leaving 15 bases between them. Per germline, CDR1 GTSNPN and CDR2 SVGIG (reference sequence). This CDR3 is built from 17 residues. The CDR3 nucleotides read TGTGCCTGGAGTGTAAGGTGGCAGCAGTATAGCAATCAGCCCCAGCATTTT. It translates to CAWSVRWQQYSNQPQHF.

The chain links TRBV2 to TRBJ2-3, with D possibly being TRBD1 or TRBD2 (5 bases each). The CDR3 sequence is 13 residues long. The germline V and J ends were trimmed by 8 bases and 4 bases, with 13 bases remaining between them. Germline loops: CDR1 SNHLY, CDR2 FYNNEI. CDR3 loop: CASSRDAADTQYF. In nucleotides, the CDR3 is TGTGCCAGCTCCCGGGACGCCGCAGATACGCAGTATTTT. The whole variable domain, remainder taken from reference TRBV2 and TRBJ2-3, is EPEVTQTPSHQVTQMGQEVILRCVPISNHLYFYWYRQILGQKVEFLVSFYNNEISEKSEIFDDQFSVERPDGSNFTLKIRSTKLEDSAMYFCASSRDAADTQYFGPGTRLTVL.

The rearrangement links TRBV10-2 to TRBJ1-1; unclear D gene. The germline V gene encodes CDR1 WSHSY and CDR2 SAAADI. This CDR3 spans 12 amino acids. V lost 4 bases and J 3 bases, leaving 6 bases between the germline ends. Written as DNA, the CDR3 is TGCGCCAGCAGTGTACAGCACACTGAAGCTTTCTTT. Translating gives CASSVQHTEAFF.

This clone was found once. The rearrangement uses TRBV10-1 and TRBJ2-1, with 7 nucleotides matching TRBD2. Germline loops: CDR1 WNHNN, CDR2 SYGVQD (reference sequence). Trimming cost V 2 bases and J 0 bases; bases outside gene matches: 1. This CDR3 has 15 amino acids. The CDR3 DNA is TGCGCCAGCAGTGAGCGGACTAGCTCCTACAATGAGCAGTTCTTC. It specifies CASSERTSSYNEQFF.

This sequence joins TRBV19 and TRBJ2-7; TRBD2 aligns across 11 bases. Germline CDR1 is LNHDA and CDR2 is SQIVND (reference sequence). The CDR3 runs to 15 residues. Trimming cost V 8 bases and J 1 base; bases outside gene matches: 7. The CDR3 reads CASRQWTSGSYEQYF. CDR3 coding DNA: TGTGCCAGTCGACAATGGACTAGCGGGTCCTACGAGCAGTACTTC.

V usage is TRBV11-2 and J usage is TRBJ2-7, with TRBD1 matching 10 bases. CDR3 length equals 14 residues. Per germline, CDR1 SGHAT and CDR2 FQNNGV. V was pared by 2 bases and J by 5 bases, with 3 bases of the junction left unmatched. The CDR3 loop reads CASSLFGQGDEQYF. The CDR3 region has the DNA TGTGCCAGCAGCTTATTCGGACAGGGGGACGAGCAGTACTTC.

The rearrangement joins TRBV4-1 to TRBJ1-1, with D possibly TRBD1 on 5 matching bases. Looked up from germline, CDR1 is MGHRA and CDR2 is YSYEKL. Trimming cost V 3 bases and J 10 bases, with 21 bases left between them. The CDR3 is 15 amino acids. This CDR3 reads CASSQVGAGDSGAFF. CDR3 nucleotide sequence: TGCGCCAGCAGCCAGGTCGGGGCCGGCGATTCGGGAGCTTTCTTT.

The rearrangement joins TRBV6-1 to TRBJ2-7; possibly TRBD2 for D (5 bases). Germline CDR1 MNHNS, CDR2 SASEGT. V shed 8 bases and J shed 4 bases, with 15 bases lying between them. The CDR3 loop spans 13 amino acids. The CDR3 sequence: CASGERPPYEQYF. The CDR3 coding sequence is TGTGCCAGCGGGGAGCGCCCCCCTTACGAGCAGTACTTC.

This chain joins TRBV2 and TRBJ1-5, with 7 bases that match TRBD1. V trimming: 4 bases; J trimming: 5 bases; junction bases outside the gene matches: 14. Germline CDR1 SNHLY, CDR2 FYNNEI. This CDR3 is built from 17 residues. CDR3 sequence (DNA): TGTGCCAGCAGTGCTGTATTGGACAGGATCTTGGATCAGCCCCAGCATTTT. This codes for CASSAVLDRILDQPQHF.